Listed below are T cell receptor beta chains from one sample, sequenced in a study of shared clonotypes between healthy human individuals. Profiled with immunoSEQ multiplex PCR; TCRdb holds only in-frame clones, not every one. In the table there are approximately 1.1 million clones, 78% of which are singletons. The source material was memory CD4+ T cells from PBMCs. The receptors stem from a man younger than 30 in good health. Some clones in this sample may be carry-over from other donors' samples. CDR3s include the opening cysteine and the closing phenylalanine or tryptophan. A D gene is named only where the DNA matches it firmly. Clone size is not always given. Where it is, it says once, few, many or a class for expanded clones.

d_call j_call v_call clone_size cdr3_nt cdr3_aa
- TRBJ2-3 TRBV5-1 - TGCGCCAGCACTCTCGGTGGTCGCACAGATACGCAGTATTTT CASTLGGRTDTQYF
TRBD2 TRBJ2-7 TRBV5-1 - TGCGCCAGCAGTGTAGTAGCGGGAGGGCCCTACGAGCAGTACTTC CASSVVAGGPYEQYF
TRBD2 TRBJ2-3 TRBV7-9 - TGTGCCAGCAGCTCCCGGCTGGGTAGCGGGAGCACAGATACGCAGTATTTT CASSSRLGSGSTDTQYF
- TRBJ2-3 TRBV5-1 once TGCGCCAGCAGCCCCCCCTTAGCCGGAGGGCCAATGGCCGGAGATACGCAGTATTTT CASSPPLAGGPMAGDTQYF
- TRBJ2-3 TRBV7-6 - TGTGCCAGCAGCTTGTCAGGGGGGAGCACAGATACGCAGTATTTT CASSLSGGSTDTQYF
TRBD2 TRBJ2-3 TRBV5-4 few TGTGCCAGCAGCAATAGCGGGGCTCGCACAGATACGCAGTATTTT CASSNSGARTDTQYF
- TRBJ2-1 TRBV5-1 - TGCGCCAGCAGCTCCCAAACCCTGGTAGTGGGCAATGAGCAGTTCTTC CASSSQTLVVGNEQFF
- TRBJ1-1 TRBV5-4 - TGTGCCAGCAGCCCCAGGGGAGGGAACACTGAAGCTTTCTTT CASSPRGGNTEAFF
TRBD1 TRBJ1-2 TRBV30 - TGTGCCTGGAGTTGGACAGGGGGGGTCTATGGCTACACCTTC CAWSWTGGVYGYTF
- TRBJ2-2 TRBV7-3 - TGTGCCAGCAGCCTTAACCCACAGGGAGCGAACACCGGGGAGCTGTTTTTT CASSLNPQGANTGELFF
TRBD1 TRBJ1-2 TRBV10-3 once TGTGCCATCAGTCAAAACAGGGGTGACTATGGCTACACCTTC CAISQNRGDYGYTF
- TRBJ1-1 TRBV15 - TGTGCCACCAGCAGGCGGGCAGGCAACACTGAAGCTTTCTTT CATSRRAGNTEAFF
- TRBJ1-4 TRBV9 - TGTGCCAGCAGCAGGCGGACAGCCACTAATGAAAAACTGTTTTTT CASSRRTATNEKLFF
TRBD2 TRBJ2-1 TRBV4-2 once TGTGCCAGCAGCCAAGAGGGACTATACTACAATGAGCAGTTCTTC CASSQEGLYYNEQFF
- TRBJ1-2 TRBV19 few TGTGCCAGTAGCGGGAATGTTGGCGGCTACACCTTC CASSGNVGGYTF
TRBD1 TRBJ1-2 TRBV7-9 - TGTGCCAGCAGCTTGACAGGGGGGTATGGCTACACCTTC CASSLTGGYGYTF
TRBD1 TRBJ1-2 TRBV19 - TGTGCCAGTAGGGATCCGGGACAGGCTAACTATGGCTACACCTTC CASRDPGQANYGYTF
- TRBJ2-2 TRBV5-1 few TGCGCCAGCAGCGTGAGGGAGCGTCGAACCGGGGAGCTGTTTTTT CASSVRERRTGELFF
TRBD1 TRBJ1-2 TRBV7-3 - TGTGCCAGCAGCCCGACGACAGGGAGCTATGGCTACACCTTC CASSPTTGSYGYTF
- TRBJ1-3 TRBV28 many TGTGCCAGCAGTACCGTGGGACGGAATGGGAACACCATATATTTT CASSTVGRNGNTIYF
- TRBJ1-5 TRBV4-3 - TGCGCCAGCAGCCAAGATGCCGGCTATAGCAATCAGCCCCAGCATTTT CASSQDAGYSNQPQHF
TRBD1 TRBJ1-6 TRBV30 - TGTGCCTGGAGTGTACGGGCCTCAGGGGGCGCTTATAATTCACCCCTCCACTTT CAWSVRASGGAYNSPLHF
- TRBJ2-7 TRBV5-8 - TGTGCCAGCAGCTCTGGACAGAGGTGGGGGGAGCAGTACTTC CASSSGQRWGEQYF
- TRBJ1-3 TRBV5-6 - TGTGCCAGCAACTTCCTGGACGGAAACACCATATATTTT CASNFLDGNTIYF
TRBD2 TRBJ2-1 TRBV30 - TGTGCCCGATCGGGACTAGCGGGAAATGAGCAGTTCTTC CARSGLAGNEQFF
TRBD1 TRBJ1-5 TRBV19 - TGTGCCAGTAGTATCGACAGGGCAAGCAATCAGCCCCAGCATTTT CASSIDRASNQPQHF
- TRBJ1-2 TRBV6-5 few TGTGCCAGCAGTTACGCCCGAGGGAAAGCTAACTATGGCTACACCTTC CASSYARGKANYGYTF
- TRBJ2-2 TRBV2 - TGTGCCAGACGGACAGTCCCCGGGGAGCTGTTTTTT CARRTVPGELFF
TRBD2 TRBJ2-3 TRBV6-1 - TGTGCCAGCAAACAAGCGGGAGGCCCAGATACGCAGTATTTT CASKQAGGPDTQYF
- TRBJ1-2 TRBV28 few TGTGCCAGCAGTTCCCCGGGGGGAGGGCGGACAGAGGGCTACACCTTC CASSSPGGGRTEGYTF
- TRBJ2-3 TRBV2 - TGTGCCAGCGCCTTGAGCCCAGATACGCAGTATTTT CASALSPDTQYF
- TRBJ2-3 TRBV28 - TGTGCCAGCAGTTCCCCAGGGGAGGCGAGCACAGATACGCAGTATTTT CASSSPGEASTDTQYF
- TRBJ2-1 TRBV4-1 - TGCGCCAGCAGCCAAGACAACAGGAATGAGCAGTTCTTC CASSQDNRNEQFF
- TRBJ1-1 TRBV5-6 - TGTGCCAGCAGCTTATTCACAGGGCAAATGAACACTGAAGCTTTCTTT CASSLFTGQMNTEAFF
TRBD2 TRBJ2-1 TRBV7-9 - TGTGCCAGCAGCTTGTTGCGACTAGCGGGAGGGCCAAATGAGCAGTTCTTC CASSLLRLAGGPNEQFF
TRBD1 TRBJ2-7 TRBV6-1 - TGTGCCAGCAGTACGACAGGGGGCGCGGACGAGCAGTACTTC CASSTTGGADEQYF
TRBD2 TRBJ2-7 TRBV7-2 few TGTGCCAGCAGCTTGGCTAGCGGCTCCTACGAGCAGTACTTC CASSLASGSYEQYF
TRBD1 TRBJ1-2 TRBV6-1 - TGTGCCAGCAGTGACCAGACAGGGGAGTACTATGGCTACACCTTC CASSDQTGEYYGYTF
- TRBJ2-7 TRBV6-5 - TGTGCCAGCAGTTACTCGTGGCAGGGGGGGCACGAGCAGTACTTC CASSYSWQGGHEQYF
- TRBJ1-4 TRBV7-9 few TGTGCCAGCAGCAGGGACGGTGAAAAACTGTTTTTT CASSRDGEKLFF
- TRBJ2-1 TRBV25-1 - TGTGCCAGCAGCCCCATGGGAGAGTATGGCGAGCAGTTCTTC CASSPMGEYGEQFF
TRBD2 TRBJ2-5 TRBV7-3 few TGTGCCAGCAGCTTGGGCAGGGAGGGAGCCCAGTACTTC CASSLGREGAQYF
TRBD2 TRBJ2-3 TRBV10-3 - TGTGCCATCCGCCAAAATAGCGGGAGGGGAACAGATACGCAGTATTTT CAIRQNSGRGTDTQYF
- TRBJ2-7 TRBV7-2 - TGTGCCAGCAGCTTAGCGTCCGGACCCTACGAGCAGTACTTC CASSLASGPYEQYF
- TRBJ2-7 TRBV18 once TGTGCCAGCTCACCACCAACCATCCGGGGTTCCTACGAGCAGTACTTC CASSPPTIRGSYEQYF
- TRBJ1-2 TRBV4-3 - TGCGCCAGCAGCCAAGAGGTAACAGGAGGAGGCTACACCTTC CASSQEVTGGGYTF
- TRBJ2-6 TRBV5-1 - TGCGCCAGCAGCCCTACCCCCTCTGGGGCCAACGTCCTGACTTTC CASSPTPSGANVLTF
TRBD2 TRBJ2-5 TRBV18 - TGTGCCAGCTCACCACCGCTCTCCCTCGCGGGAGGTGAGACCCAGTACTTC CASSPPLSLAGGETQYF
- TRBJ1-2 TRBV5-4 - TGTGCCAGCAGCTTGGTTGCAGGTTCAAACTATGGCTACACCTTC CASSLVAGSNYGYTF
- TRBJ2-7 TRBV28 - TGTGCCAGCAGTCCCCGCGCCCGATACGAGCAGTACTTC CASSPRARYEQYF
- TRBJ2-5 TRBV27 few TGTGCCAGCAGCCGCAGGGGGACCCAGTACTTC CASSRRGTQYF
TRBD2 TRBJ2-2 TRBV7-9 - TGTGCCAGCAGCTTATGGACTAGTCCCGGGGAGCTGTTTTTT CASSLWTSPGELFF
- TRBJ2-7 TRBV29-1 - TGCAGCGTTGAGTCTGTCAGGGGAGGCTCCTACGAGCAGTACTTC CSVESVRGGSYEQYF
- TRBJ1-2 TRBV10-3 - TGTGCCATCAGTGAAGGCAGGTCTAACTATGGCTACACCTTC CAISEGRSNYGYTF
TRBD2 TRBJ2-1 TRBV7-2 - TGTGCCTCCCGTAGCGGGCTCTACAATGAGCAGTTCTTC CASRSGLYNEQFF
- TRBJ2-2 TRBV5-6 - TGTGCCAGCAGCTATGGGGAAGCCGGGGAGCTGTTTTTT CASSYGEAGELFF
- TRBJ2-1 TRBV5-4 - TGTGCCAGCAGCTTGGTCAGTTATTCTAACGATGAGCAGTTCTTC CASSLVSYSNDEQFF
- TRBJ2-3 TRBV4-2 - TGTGCCAGCAGCCAAGATCGAGCGGCTGGTACGCAGTATTTT CASSQDRAAGTQYF
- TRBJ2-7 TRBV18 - TGTGCCAGCTCACCATTCTCGGGGCTCGGGTACGAGCAGTACTTC CASSPFSGLGYEQYF